The 5 T cell receptor beta chains below come from one sample, sequenced in a study of cytomegalovirus exposure and HLA in healthy donors (dated 2017 in TCRdb). Library preparation was by the immunoSEQ multiplex PCR assay. TCRdb stores this immuneACCESS table with in-frame sequences only. Part of the clones is absent; in the studies checked, under half of the shortfall reflects unresolved V genes, and no reason is known for the rest. This sample holds 250,000 to 400,000 clones; approximately 88% were observed only once. The ten largest clones add up to around 0.88% of the sample. Sequenced material: PBMCs. All receptors derive from a man aged 30 to 39 in good health and CMV-seronegative.

The chain couples TRBV7-9 to TRBJ1-4; TRBD1 agrees at 8 bases. V was pared by 2 bases and J by 3 bases, with 5 bases of the junction left unmatched. There are 16 residues in the CDR3. The germline CDR1 and CDR2 sequences are SEHNR and FQNEAQ (reference sequence). The CDR3 DNA sequence: TGTGCCAGCAGCTTAACCGTACAGGGGGCTAATGAAAAACTGTTTTTT. It codes for CASSLTVQGANEKLFF.

The V call is TRBV10-1, the J call TRBJ2-1; 9 positions match TRBD1. J gave up 8 bases and V 0 bases, and 8 bases lay outside the gene matches. Germline CDR1 is WNHNN and CDR2 is SYGVQD (reference sequence). The CDR3 totals 16 residues. The CDR3 spells CASSESGWGQGHEQFF. In DNA, the CDR3 is TGCGCCAGCAGTGAGTCAGGGTGGGGACAGGGTCATGAGCAGTTCTTC.

This clone was counted a few times. V is TRBV7-9 and J is TRBJ2-2; tentative D call: TRBD2 (5 bases). This CDR3 is built from 14 residues. Germline V CDR1 and CDR2: SEHNR, FQNEAQ (reference sequence). Trimming pared 5 bases from V and 4 bases from J, leaving 11 bases between. The DNA for the CDR3 is TGTGCCAGCAGCCCTAGCCGTCGCACCGGGGAGCTGTTTTTT. Amino acids: CASSPSRRTGELFF.

The J gene is TRBJ1-2, the V gene TRBV29-1; 11 bases line up with TRBD1. Trimming took 7 bases from V and 4 from J; bases not matched to a gene: 5. The germline V gene has CDR1 SQVTM and CDR2 ANQGSEA. The CDR3 is 13 amino acids. The CDR3 DNA follows: TGCAGCGGGGGGACAGGGGGTTCCTATGGCTACACCTTC. The encoded protein is CSGGTGGSYGYTF.

The chain combines TRBV19 with TRBJ2-4, with a weak D call TRBD2 (6 bases). Germline lookup yields CDR1 LNHDA and CDR2 SQIVND (reference sequence). Trimming removed 7 bases from V and 9 bases from J, with 16 bases in between. CDR3 size: 13 residues. The CDR3 loop reads CASTSEVGGIQYF. The CDR3, as DNA: TGTGCCAGTACTTCTGAGGTGGGAGGCATTCAGTACTTC.